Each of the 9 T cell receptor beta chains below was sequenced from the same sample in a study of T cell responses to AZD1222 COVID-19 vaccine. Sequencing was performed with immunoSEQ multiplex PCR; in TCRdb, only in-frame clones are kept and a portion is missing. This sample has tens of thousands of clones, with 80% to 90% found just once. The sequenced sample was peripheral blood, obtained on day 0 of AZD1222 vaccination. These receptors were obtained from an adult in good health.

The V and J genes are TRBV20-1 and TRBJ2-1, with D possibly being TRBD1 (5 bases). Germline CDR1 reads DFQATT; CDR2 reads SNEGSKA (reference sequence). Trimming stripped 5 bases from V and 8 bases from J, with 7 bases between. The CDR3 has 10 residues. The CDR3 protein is CSAGADEQFF. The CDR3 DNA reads TGCAGTGCTGGGGCGGATGAGCAGTTCTTC.

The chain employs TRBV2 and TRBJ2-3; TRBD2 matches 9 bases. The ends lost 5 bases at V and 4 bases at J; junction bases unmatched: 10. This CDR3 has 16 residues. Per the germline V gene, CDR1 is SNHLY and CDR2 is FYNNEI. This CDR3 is CASSRLAGGQADTQYF. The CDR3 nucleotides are TGTGCCAGCAGTAGACTGGCGGGGGGGCAGGCAGATACGCAGTATTTT.

CDR3 sequence (DNA): TGTGCCAGCAGCGGGCGGACTAGCGGGGGGCCCCAATACAATGAGCAGTTCTTC. Translation gives CASSGRTSGGPQYNEQFF. The genes are TRBV7-9 and TRBJ2-1, with 14 nucleotides matching TRBD2. The CDR3 loop spans 18 amino acids. J lost 4 bases, V lost 5 bases, and 10 bases had no gene match. Germline V gene data show CDR1 as SEHNR and CDR2 as FQNEAQ (reference sequence).

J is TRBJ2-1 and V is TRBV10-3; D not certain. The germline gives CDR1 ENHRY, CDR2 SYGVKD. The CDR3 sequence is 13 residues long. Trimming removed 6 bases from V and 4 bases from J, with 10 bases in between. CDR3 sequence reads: CAIRGLSYNEQFF. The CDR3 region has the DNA TGTGCCATCAGGGGTCTGTCATACAATGAGCAGTTCTTC.

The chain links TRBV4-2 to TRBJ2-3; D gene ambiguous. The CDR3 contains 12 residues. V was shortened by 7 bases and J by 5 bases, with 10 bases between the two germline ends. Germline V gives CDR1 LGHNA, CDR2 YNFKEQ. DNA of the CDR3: TGTGCCAGCACCTATAACAGAGATACGCAGTATTTT. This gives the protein CASTYNRDTQYF.

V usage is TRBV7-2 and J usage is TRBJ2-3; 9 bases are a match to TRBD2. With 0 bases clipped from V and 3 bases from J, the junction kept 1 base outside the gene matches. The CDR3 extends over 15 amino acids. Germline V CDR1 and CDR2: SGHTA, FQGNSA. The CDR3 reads CASSLASGGTDTQYF. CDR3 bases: TGTGCCAGCAGCTTAGCTAGCGGGGGAACAGATACGCAGTATTTT.

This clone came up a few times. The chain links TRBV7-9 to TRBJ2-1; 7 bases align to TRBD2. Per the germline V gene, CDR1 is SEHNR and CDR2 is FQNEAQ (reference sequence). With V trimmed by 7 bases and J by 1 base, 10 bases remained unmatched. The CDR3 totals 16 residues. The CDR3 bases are TGTGCCAGCACCGATCTCACGGGGGGATCCTACAATGAGCAGTTCTTC. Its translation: CASTDLTGGSYNEQFF.

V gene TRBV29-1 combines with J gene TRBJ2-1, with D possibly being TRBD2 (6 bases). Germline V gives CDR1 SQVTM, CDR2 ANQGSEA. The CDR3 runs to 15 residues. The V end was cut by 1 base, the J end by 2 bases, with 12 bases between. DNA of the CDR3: TGCAGCGTTGAAGGTTCTAGCGATGCCTACAATGAGCAGTTCTTC. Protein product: CSVEGSSDAYNEQFF.

In DNA, the CDR3 is TGCAGCGACCTGGACAGGGGATATTACAATGAGCAGTTCTTC. Residues: CSDLDRGYYNEQFF. V and J are TRBV29-1 and TRBJ2-1; 9 bases line up with TRBD1. The ends lost 7 bases at V and 4 bases at J; junction bases unmatched: 8. Germline assignment: CDR1 SQVTM and CDR2 ANQGSEA. The CDR3 contains 14 residues.